The 27 T cell receptor beta chains given below trace back to one sample, sequenced in a study. TCRdb reprocessed the 5' RACE reads with MiXCR, giving one entry per CDR3 protein. The top ten hold roughly 1.9% of the sample, which has tens of thousands of distinct CDR3 sequences, about 28% seen once. Sample: naive CD4+ T cells sorted from blood. Subset given: naive CD4+ T cells, CD4+CD45RA+CD25-. The receptors were sampled from a female donor with breast cancer.

This chain uses TRBV4-1 with TRBJ2-7, with TRBD2 identical over 13 bases. Trimming removed 3 bases from V and 2 bases from J; junction bases left unmatched: 1. Per germline, CDR1 MGHRA and CDR2 YSYEKL. CDR3 size: 15 residues. The CDR3 DNA follows: TGCGCCAGCAGCCACGGGACTAGCGGGGCCTACGAGCAGTACTTC. Translated, it gives CASSHGTSGAYEQYF.

There are a few counts of this clonotype. CDR3 DNA sequence: TGCGCCAGCAGCCAAGTGGTGCAGGGGAACATTAACACTGAAGCTTTCTTT. Translating gives CASSQVVQGNINTEAFF. The genes are TRBV4-1 and TRBJ1-1, with D perhaps matching TRBD1 (6 bases). Germline V CDR1 and CDR2: MGHRA, YSYEKL. The V end was cut by 1 base, the J end by 2 bases, with 17 bases between. CDR3 length: 17 amino acids.

This clonotype was recorded at least ten times. The J gene is TRBJ2-3, the V gene TRBV7-2; D perhaps matches TRBD2 (6 bases). CDR1 is SGHTA, CDR2 FQGNSA, per germline. Trimming took 11 bases from V and 3 from J, leaving 12 bases between them. CDR3 size: 12 residues. DNA of the CDR3: TGTGCCGCAGCGCGGGGAACAGATACGCAGTATTTT. Its translation is CAAARGTDTQYF.

The J gene is TRBJ2-3, the V gene TRBV20-1, with 13 bases matching TRBD2. The junction had 14 bases not matched to a gene; V was cut back by 5 bases and J by 6 bases. The CDR3 runs to 17 residues. Germline lookup yields CDR1 DFQATT and CDR2 SNEGSKA (reference sequence). The DNA for the CDR3 is TGCAGTGCTCCCCCGGGGACTAGCGGGGTTTTATGGGATACGCAGTATTTT. It is translated as CSAPPGTSGVLWDTQYF.

Many counts were recorded for this clonotype. This sequence joins TRBV20-1 and TRBJ2-7; D uncertain. Germline V CDR1 and CDR2: DFQATT, SNEGSKA (reference sequence). Trimming took 2 bases from V and 6 from J, leaving 23 bases between them. CDR3 size: 16 residues. CDR3 loop: CSARRQRTPTTSEQYF. In DNA form, the CDR3 reads TGCAGTGCTAGAAGACAAAGGACCCCTACTACCTCCGAGCAGTACTTC.

This clonotype was counted many times. V usage is TRBV6-2 or TRBV6-3 and J usage is TRBJ2-7, with D perhaps TRBD2 (5 bases). CDR3 length equals 14 residues. The ends were cut back, 6 bases at V and 2 bases at J, with 14 bases in the middle. The germline CDR1 and CDR2 sequences are MNHEY and SVGEGT. The CDR3 DNA reads as TGTGCCAGCAGGGCAGAGAGCGGACCCTACGAGCAGTACTTC. Encoded protein: CASRAESGPYEQYF.

This clonotype has ten or more counts. This sequence joins TRBV5-1 and TRBJ1-1; D gene unclear. This CDR3 comprises 14 residues. V lost 0 bases to trimming and J lost 1 base, with 7 bases between them. Germline assignment: CDR1 SGHRS and CDR2 YFSETQ. CDR3 amino acids: CASSLAAANTEAFF. The CDR3 DNA sequence: TGCGCCAGCAGCTTGGCTGCAGCGAACACTGAAGCTTTCTTT.

The rearrangement uses TRBV2 and TRBJ2-7, with D possibly matching TRBD2 (5 bases). Per germline, CDR1 SNHLY and CDR2 FYNNEI. This CDR3 has 13 residues. In DNA form, the CDR3 reads TGTGCAAGTACACGGGATTACAACTACGAGCAGTACTTC. This codes for CASTRDYNYEQYF.

A single count supports this clonotype. The chain employs TRBV4-2 and TRBJ2-1; maybe TRBD2 (6 bases). Looked up from germline, CDR1 is LGHNA and CDR2 is YNFKEQ. The CDR3 is 14 residues long. V was clipped by 4 bases and J by 8 bases, with 15 bases between them. The DNA of the CDR3 is TGTGCCAGCAGCCGACCGGGAGCTAAGCATGAGCAGTTCTTC. This codes for CASSRPGAKHEQFF.

This clonotype was counted only a few times. The CDR3 DNA follows: TGTGCCACCAGTGATGTTCCTGGGGCTTCCTACAATGAGCAGTTCTTC. This codes for CATSDVPGASYNEQFF. The V gene is TRBV24-1, the J gene TRBJ2-1; tentatively, D is TRBD1 (5 bases). Trimming took off 3 bases at V and 1 base at J, with 12 bases between the two ends. The CDR3 sequence is 16 residues long. Per germline, CDR1 KGHDR and CDR2 SFDVKD.

This chain joins TRBV6-2 or TRBV6-3 and TRBJ2-7, with D perhaps assigned TRBD1 or TRBD2 (6 bases each). V was trimmed by 5 bases and J by 13 bases, leaving 18 bases between them. Germline V gene sequence: CDR1 MNHEY, CDR2 SVGEGT. The CDR3 length is 12 residues. The CDR3 sequence is CASSRPHGGSYF. The CDR3 DNA sequence: TGTGCCAGCAGTAGACCGCACGGGGGCAGTTACTTC.

The chain uses TRBV9 and TRBJ2-3; weak D call: TRBD2 (6 bases). V was pared by 4 bases and J by 0 bases, with 12 bases between. Germline CDR1 SGDLS, CDR2 YYNGEE. This CDR3 comprises 15 residues. The CDR3 bases are TGTGCCAGCAGCCCCCTCGGGGGAAGCACAGATACGCAGTATTTT. The encoded protein is CASSPLGGSTDTQYF.

This clonotype is judged medium-sized (0.01 to 0.1%). V gene TRBV5-1 combines with J gene TRBJ2-7, with 11 bases that match TRBD2. Germline CDR1 reads SGHRS; CDR2 reads YFSETQ. V lost 3 bases, J lost 3 bases, and 5 bases stayed unmatched. CDR3 size: 15 residues. Written as DNA, the CDR3 is TGCGCCAGCAGCTCCAGACTAGCGGGGTTCTACGAGCAGTACTTC. The encoded protein is CASSSRLAGFYEQYF.

The rearrangement uses TRBV11-2 and TRBJ2-4, with D possibly matching TRBD2 (5 bases). Between the trimmed V and J ends, which lost 0 bases and 9 bases, there was a span of 9 bases. The length of the CDR3 is 13 residues. CDR1 is SGHAT, CDR2 FQNNGV, per germline. For the CDR3, the DNA is TGTGCCAGCAGCTTAGAGCACAGCGGCATTCAGTACTTC. Translation gives CASSLEHSGIQYF.

This rearrangement joins TRBV20-1 to TRBJ2-2; TRBD2 aligns across 8 bases. V dropped 0 bases and J dropped 4; count of bases not matched to a gene: 7. The germline gives CDR1 DFQATT, CDR2 SNEGSKA (reference sequence). CDR3 length: 16 residues. The CDR3 loop is CSARDHQRGITGELFF. Here the CDR3 DNA reads TGCAGTGCTAGAGATCACCAGCGGGGGATCACCGGGGAGCTGTTTTTT.

The rearrangement uses TRBV5-1 and TRBJ2-4; no definite D call. Germline CDR1 and CDR2: SGHRS and YFSETQ. The CDR3 extends over 16 amino acids. Between the trimmed V and J ends, which lost 0 bases and 3 bases, there was a span of 13 bases. The CDR3 DNA sequence: TGCGCCAGCAGCTTGGACGCAATAAGAGGCAAAAACATTCAGTACTTC. Protein product: CASSLDAIRGKNIQYF. The full variable domain, rest sourced from reference TRBV5-1 and TRBJ2-4, is KAGVTQTPRYLIKTRGQQVTLSCSPISGHRSVSWYQQTPGQGLQFLFEYFSETQRNKGNFPGRFSGRQFSNSRSEMNVSTLELGDSALYLCASSLDAIRGKNIQYFGAGTRLSVL.

In this sample, this clonotype turned up a few times. This chain uses TRBV7-6 with TRBJ2-1; 12 bases are a match to TRBD1. The CDR3 runs 16 residues. Trimming cost V 2 bases and J 7 bases; bases outside gene matches: 6. The V gene's germline CDR1 is SGHVS and CDR2 FNYEAQ. The chain's CDR3 is CASSLIGTGGLNEQFF. For the CDR3, the DNA is TGTGCCAGCAGCTTAATTGGGACAGGGGGCTTGAATGAGCAGTTCTTC.

This clonotype has a count of ten or more. The chain is built from TRBV12-3 or TRBV12-4 and TRBJ2-1; 13 bases align to TRBD2. The CDR3 is made up of 15 amino acids. V trimming: 6 bases; J trimming: 9 bases; junction bases outside the gene matches: 8. For the CDR3, the DNA is TGTGCCAGCAGGCTACTAGCGGGGGGGCCGAGTGAGCAGTTCTTC. Residues: CASRLLAGGPSEQFF.

This clonotype has more than one count but fewer than ten. The rearrangement joins TRBV12-3 or TRBV12-4 to TRBJ2-2; a weak D match, TRBD2 (6 bases). The CDR3 extends over 14 amino acids. With 0 bases removed from V and 5 bases from J, the gap between germline ends came to 7 bases. DNA of the CDR3: TGTGCCAGCAGTTTAGCGGGGGGTACCGGGGAGCTGTTTTTT. Translated, it gives CASSLAGGTGELFF.

A few counts support this clonotype. The chain couples TRBV4-2 to TRBJ1-1, with D unresolved. The germline V gene has CDR1 LGHNA and CDR2 YNFKEQ. Between the trimmed V and J ends, which lost 1 base and 3 bases, there was a span of 9 bases. The CDR3 consists of 14 residues. The CDR3 sequence: CASSQVGLDTEAFF. The CDR3 DNA is TGTGCCAGCAGCCAAGTTGGACTAGACACTGAAGCTTTCTTT.

Comments on this clonotype: Compared with germline, one end of the junction differs, possibly owing to a read error. The rearrangement uses TRBV10-3 and TRBJ1-5, with D tentatively TRBD1 (5 bases). This CDR3 comprises 17 residues. Germline V gene data show CDR1 as ENHRY and CDR2 as SYGVKD. CDR3 sequence: CAISESNLRGGNQPQHF. The DNA of the CDR3 is TGCGCCATCAGTGAGTCCAACCTACGGGGGGGCAATCAGCCCCAGCATTTT.

This clonotype was detected only a few times. The chain has TRBV4-2 and TRBJ2-1; either TRBD1 or TRBD2 may supply D (5 bases each). Trimming shortened V by 0 bases and J by 5 bases, and 11 bases separated the two germline ends. Germline-derived CDR1 and CDR2 are LGHNA and YNFKEQ. The CDR3 spans 15 residues. The CDR3 region is CASSQEGRLHNEQFF. The CDR3 nucleotides are TGTGCCAGCAGCCAAGAGGGACGCCTCCACAATGAGCAGTTCTTC.

This clonotype was found a few times. The chain recombines TRBV5-5 with TRBJ2-4; the D gene could be TRBD1 or TRBD2 (5 bases each). CDR1 is SGHKS, CDR2 YYEKEE, per germline (reference sequence). V was clipped by 7 bases and J by 1 base, with 12 bases between them. This CDR3 comprises 14 residues. DNA of the CDR3: TGTGCCAGCGGGACGGCGAGGGCCAAAAACATTCAGTACTTC. Translation gives CASGTARAKNIQYF.

The chain joins TRBV5-1 to TRBJ1-2; D remains unclear. This CDR3 comprises 14 residues. V was shortened by 3 bases and J by 5 bases, with 14 bases between the two germline ends. Germline V gene lookup returns CDR1 SGHRS and CDR2 YFSETQ. In nucleotides, the CDR3 is TGCGCCAGCAGCTCGAGAAAAGGGCGGTATGGCTACACCTTC. This sequence encodes CASSSRKGRYGYTF.

This clonotype turned up a few times. This chain joins TRBV27 and TRBJ1-2; 7 bases are shared with TRBD1. The V gene end was trimmed by 0 bases and the J gene end by 4 bases; junction bases not matched to a gene: 2. This CDR3 region has 14 residues. Germline CDR1 is MNHEY and CDR2 is SMNVEV (reference sequence). The CDR3 DNA follows: TGTGCCAGCAGTTTATCCCACAGGGGCTATGGCTACACCTTC. Translated: CASSLSHRGYGYTF.

This clonotype came up many times. The chain combines TRBV6-5 with TRBJ2-7, with D possibly being TRBD2 (6 bases). The V and J ends lost 2 bases and 2 bases respectively, with 13 bases between them. There are 15 residues in the CDR3. Germline assignment: CDR1 MNHEY and CDR2 SVGAGI. The CDR3 region has the DNA TGTGCCAGCAGTTACACCGGGACTGACACCTACGAGCAGTACTTC. Translating gives CASSYTGTDTYEQYF.

There are a few counts of this clonotype. The chain couples TRBV29-1 to TRBJ1-6; weak D call: TRBD1 (6 bases). The CDR3 runs to 15 residues. CDR1 is SQVTM, CDR2 ANQGSEA, per germline. V was clipped by 4 bases and J by 4 bases, with 14 bases between them. DNA for the CDR3: TGCAGCGTTGCCCATGATACAGGGTATAATTCACCCCTCCACTTT. Translating it yields CSVAHDTGYNSPLHF.